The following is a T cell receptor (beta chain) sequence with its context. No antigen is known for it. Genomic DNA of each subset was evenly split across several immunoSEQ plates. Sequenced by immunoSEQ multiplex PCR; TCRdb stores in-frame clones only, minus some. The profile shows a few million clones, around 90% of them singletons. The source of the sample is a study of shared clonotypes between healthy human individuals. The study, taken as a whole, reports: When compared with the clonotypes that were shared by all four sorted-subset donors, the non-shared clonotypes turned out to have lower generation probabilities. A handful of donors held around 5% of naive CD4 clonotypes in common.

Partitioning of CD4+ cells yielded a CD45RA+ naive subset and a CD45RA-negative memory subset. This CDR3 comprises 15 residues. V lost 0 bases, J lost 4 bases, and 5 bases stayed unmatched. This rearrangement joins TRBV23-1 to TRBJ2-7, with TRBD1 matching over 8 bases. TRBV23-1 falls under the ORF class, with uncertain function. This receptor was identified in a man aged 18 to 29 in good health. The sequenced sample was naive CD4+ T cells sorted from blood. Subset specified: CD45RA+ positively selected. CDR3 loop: CASSQSRGQGYEQYF. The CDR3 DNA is TGCGCCAGCAGTCAATCTCGCGGACAGGGTTACGAGCAGTACTTC.